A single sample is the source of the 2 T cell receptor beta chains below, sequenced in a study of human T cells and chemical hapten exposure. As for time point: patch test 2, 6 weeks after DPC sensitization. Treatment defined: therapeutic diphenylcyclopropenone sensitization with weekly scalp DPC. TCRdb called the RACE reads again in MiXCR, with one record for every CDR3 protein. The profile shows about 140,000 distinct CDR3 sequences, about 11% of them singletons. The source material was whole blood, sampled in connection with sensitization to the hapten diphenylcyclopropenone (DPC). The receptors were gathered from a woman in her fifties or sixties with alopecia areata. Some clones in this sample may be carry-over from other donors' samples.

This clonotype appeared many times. CDR3 bases: TGTGCCAGCAGCTCAAGGACTAGCGGGCGAGAGCAGTTCTTC. Translation gives CASSSRTSGREQFF. The V gene is TRBV11-2, the J gene TRBJ2-1, with 11 bases matching TRBD2. The germline gives CDR1 SGHAT, CDR2 FQNNGV. V was pared by 4 bases and J by 10 bases, with 6 bases of the junction left unmatched. The CDR3 spans 14 residues.

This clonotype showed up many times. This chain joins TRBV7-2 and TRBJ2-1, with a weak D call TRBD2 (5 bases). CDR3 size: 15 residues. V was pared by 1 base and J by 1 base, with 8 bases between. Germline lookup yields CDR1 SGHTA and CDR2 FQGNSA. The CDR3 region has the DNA TGTGCCAGCAGCTTAGGGCGGGCGTCCTACAATGAGCAGTTCTTC. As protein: CASSLGRASYNEQFF. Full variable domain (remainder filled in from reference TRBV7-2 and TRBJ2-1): GAGVSQSPSNKVTEKGKDVELRCDPISGHTALYWYRQSLGQGLEFLIYFQGNSAPDKSGLPSDRFSAERTGGSVSTLTIQRTQQEDSAVYLCASSLGRASYNEQFFGPGTRLTVL.